The T cell receptor (beta chain) described here comes from a study of T-cell reconstitution after alpha-beta-depleted transplantation in children. Study results and limitations: Surviving recipient T cells and thymic progenitors produced the high day-60 TCRbeta diversity seen in some patients. At one year after transplant, newly produced T cells mostly accounted for T-cell counts and diversity. Several hundred expanded graft clones reportedly gave rise to the alpha-beta T cells present about two months after transplant.

Germline loops: CDR1 SGHDT, CDR2 YYEEEE. Between the trimmed V and J ends, which lost 0 bases and 0 bases, there was a span of 12 bases. The CDR3 is 17 amino acids. This clonotype was found many times. Its specificity is unknown. The authors prepared the TCRbeta library with unique molecular identifiers. TCRdb processed the PCR reads anew with MiXCR; each CDR3 protein has one entry. Among hundreds of thousands of distinct CDR3 sequences, around 8.4% were seen once, and the ten largest hold 35% to 45%. This specimen was PBMCs, mostly from graft donor cells, taken 360 days after TCRalphabeta/CD19-depleted stem cell transplant. The chain joins TRBV5-6 to TRBJ2-2; a possible D gene is TRBD1 (6 bases). This receptor was identified in a male patient between 2 and 15 years old who had a stem cell transplant for acute myeloid leukemia, so the T cells may come from the graft donor. CDR3 loop: CASSLVRGGPNTGELFF. The CDR3 DNA reads TGTGCCAGCAGCTTGGTACGAGGGGGACCGAACACCGGGGAGCTGTTTTTT.